The T cell receptor beta chain under discussion was sequenced for a study of T cells in Graves' hyperthyroidism and ophthalmopathy. Study-level points and caveats: Among clonotypes expanded in thyroid above 0.001, most were also found in blood.

TCR beta CDR3 sequences were amplified from RNA transcripts. The HTBI primer set was used in a first-round RT-PCR of the TCR CDR3. Via MiXCR, TCRdb re-called the multiplex PCR reads, giving one row per CDR3 protein. The data show 350,000 or so distinct CDR3 sequences, with roughly 20% seen just once and roughly a sixth held by the top ten. For this clonotype: Its matching antigen is unknown.

CDR3 length: 12 residues. Trimming removed 7 bases from V and 6 bases from J, with 12 bases in between. CDR1 is SEHNR and CDR2 is FQNEAQ in the germline V gene (reference sequence). This receptor was taken from a woman in her thirties or forties with Graves' ophthalmopathy. The sequenced material came from blood. This rearrangement joins TRBV7-9 to TRBJ1-2; possible D gene TRBD1, 5 bases. CDR3 sequence: CASTMLGDGYTF. The CDR3 DNA follows: TGTGCCAGCACCATGCTAGGGGATGGCTACACCTTC.